The rows below give T cell receptor beta chains drawn from one sample of a study of T cell changes during pregnancy in multiple sclerosis. Generated by immunoSEQ multiplex PCR, the TCRdb table keeps only in-frame clones and is missing some. The repertoire includes over 60,000 clones, roughly nine tenths of them detected once, and under 0.3% sits in the top ten. The sequenced sample was CD4+ T cells from peripheral blood mononuclear cells, obtained in the third trimester of pregnancy. The receptors here all came from a female donor in good health, enrolled as a control in a pregnancy study. The CDR3 runs from the conserved cysteine through the conserved F or W. A D gene is named only where the DNA matches it firmly. Size is stated for part of the rows, as once, few or many counts, or as a class when the clone is expanded.

clone size | D gene | J gene | V gene | CDR3 DNA | CDR3 protein
- | TRBD2 | TRBJ2-3 | TRBV15 | TGTGCCACCAGGGGCGGGGGGGCCAGGGATACGCAGTATTTT | CATRGGGARDTQYF
once | - | TRBJ2-7 | TRBV12-5 | TGTGCTAGTGGTTTGCCCCAATCAGAGCAGTACTTC | CASGLPQSEQYF
- | TRBD1 | TRBJ1-4 | TRBV7-9 | TGTGCCAGCAGCTACAGAGGGGGCTTCCCTAATGAAAAACTGTTTTTT | CASSYRGGFPNEKLFF
- | - | TRBJ1-2 | TRBV7-2 | TGTGCCAGCAGCTTAGGGAGGGCAGAATCCCGTAACTATGGCTACACCTTC | CASSLGRAESRNYGYTF
- | - | TRBJ1-6 | TRBV30 | TGTGCCTTTGACAGCGTTAATAATTCACCCCTCCACTTT | CAFDSVNNSPLHF
once | TRBD1 | TRBJ2-1 | TRBV30 | TGTGCCTGGAGTGTACAGGGGAAGCAGTTCTTC | CAWSVQGKQFF
- | TRBD1 | TRBJ1-5 | TRBV30 | TGTGCCTGGAGTCAAAGGGGGCAACAGCCCCAGCATTTT | CAWSQRGQQPQHF
- | - | TRBJ2-7 | TRBV18 | TGTGCCAGCTCACCCAGCTCCTACGAGCAGTACTTC | CASSPSSYEQYF
- | TRBD2 | TRBJ2-2 | TRBV4-3 | TGCGCCAGCAGCCAAAATCTCCCCGGCGGGGGGTCCACCGGGGAGCTGTTTTTT | CASSQNLPGGGSTGELFF
- | - | TRBJ1-1 | TRBV7-2 | TGTGCCAGCAGCTTAAGCTCCACTGAAGCTTTCTTT | CASSLSSTEAFF
- | TRBD1 | TRBJ2-2 | TRBV30 | TGTGCCTGGAGTAGGGGGCCGGCCGGGGAGCTGTTTTTT | CAWSRGPAGELFF
- | - | TRBJ1-2 | TRBV2 | TGTGCCAGCAGTGGCGTTAACTATGGCTACACCTTC | CASSGVNYGYTF
- | - | TRBJ1-6 | TRBV7-3 | TGTGCCAGCAGCTTCGACCCCGGAGGTAATTCACCCCTCCACTTT | CASSFDPGGNSPLHF
- | - | TRBJ1-5 | TRBV18 | TGTGCCAGCTCACGTAACGGAGAGGGGGGGCAGCCCCAGCATTTT | CASSRNGEGGQPQHF
- | - | TRBJ1-2 | TRBV2 | TGTGCCAGCAGTGAATTGATGGCAAGCTATGGCTACACCTTC | CASSELMASYGYTF
- | TRBD2 | TRBJ2-7 | TRBV6-5 | TGTGCCAGCAGCCGGACTAGCGGGGGTTCGGGCGAGCAGTACTTC | CASSRTSGGSGEQYF
- | - | TRBJ1-5 | TRBV21-1 | TGTGCCAGCAGCAGCACCTTCCAAGGGCGCTGTGGGGGGTTTTATAGCAATCAGCCCCAGCATTTT | CASSSTFQGRCGGFYSNQPQHF
- | TRBD1 | TRBJ1-2 | TRBV18 | TGTGCCAGCTCGACAGGGCAGAATGGCTACACCTTC | CASSTGQNGYTF
once | TRBD2 | TRBJ2-1 | TRBV13 | TGTGCCAGCAGCTTGATAAATTTGCGACTAGCCCACAATGAGCAGTTCTTC | CASSLINLRLAHNEQFF
once | - | TRBJ2-1 | TRBV1 | TGCACCAGCAGCCAGTATAGCGGGGGGGCCCTGGAAGAGCAGTTCTTC | CTSSQYSGGALEEQFF
- | - | TRBJ1-3 | TRBV6-5 | TGTGCCAGCAGTTACAAGGGTGGGGGGATTGGAAACACCATATATTTT | CASSYKGGGIGNTIYF
- | TRBD2 | TRBJ2-3 | TRBV7-3 | TGTGCCAGCAGCCCGGGGGGGCAAGGAGATACGCAGTATTTT | CASSPGGQGDTQYF
- | - | TRBJ1-2 | TRBV7-2 | TGTGCCAGCAGCTTATACAGCTATGGCTACACCTTC | CASSLYSYGYTF
- | - | TRBJ1-5 | TRBV6-1 | TGTGCCAGCCAGGTCTCTAGCAATCAGCCCCAGCATTTT | CASQVSSNQPQHF
- | - | TRBJ1-2 | TRBV5-1 | TGCGCCAGCAGGCAAAACCGTCAGGCTAACTATGGCTACACCTTC | CASRQNRQANYGYTF
- | - | TRBJ2-3 | TRBV7-9 | TGTGCCAGCAGCTCGGACTGGAGCCTCACAGATACGCAGTATTTT | CASSSDWSLTDTQYF
- | TRBD1 | TRBJ2-2 | TRBV30 | TGTGCCTTTCTTCTCGGACAGGGCGCCAGGCTGTTTTTT | CAFLLGQGARLFF
once | - | TRBJ1-2 | TRBV5-6 | TGTGCCAGCAGCTTTTGGGAGCGGGGCTACACCTTC | CASSFWERGYTF
- | TRBD1 | TRBJ1-6 | TRBV18 | TGTGCCAGCTCACCCTGGGGGACAGAAAATTCACCCCTCCACTTT | CASSPWGTENSPLHF
- | - | TRBJ2-3 | TRBV25-1 | TGTGCCAGCATTCAGTGGGATACGCAGTATTTT | CASIQWDTQYF
- | - | TRBJ1-2 | TRBV10-3 | TGTGCCATCAGTGGCCCGGGGGGGCTCTATGGCTACACCTTC | CAISGPGGLYGYTF
- | TRBD1 | TRBJ1-1 | TRBV7-3 | TGTGCCAGCAGCTTAGACGCCGGGACAGGGGACACTGAAGCTTTCTTT | CASSLDAGTGDTEAFF
- | TRBD1 | TRBJ2-2 | TRBV7-2 | TGTGCCAGCAGCTCGTCCGGGACAGGGGTTGGAATGGCCGGGGAGCTGTTTTTT | CASSSSGTGVGMAGELFF
- | TRBD1 | TRBJ2-3 | TRBV7-3 | TGTGCCAGCAGCTACCCTCGGACAGGGAAAGCAGATACGCAGTATTTT | CASSYPRTGKADTQYF
- | - | TRBJ1-1 | TRBV2 | TGTGCCAGCAGTGAAGCCGGGATGGGGAACACTGAAGCTTTCTTT | CASSEAGMGNTEAFF
- | TRBD2 | TRBJ2-1 | TRBV5-1 | TGCGCCAGCAGCTTAATAGCGGGGGCATACAATGAGCAGTTCTTC | CASSLIAGAYNEQFF
- | - | TRBJ1-1 | TRBV30 | TGTGCCTGGAGGCGGACAGAAACGGGAGCTTTCTTT | CAWRRTETGAFF
once | - | TRBJ2-7 | TRBV4-3 | TGCGCCAGCAGCGCCGGCCAGGGCGGGGAGACCTACGAGCAGTACTTC | CASSAGQGGETYEQYF
- | - | TRBJ2-3 | TRBV9 | TGTGCCAGCAGCACGGGGATCGGAGATACGCAGTATTTT | CASSTGIGDTQYF
- | - | TRBJ2-1 | TRBV7-3 | TGTGCCAGCAGCTCTCTTTCCCAGGGAAACTCCTACAATGAGCAGTTCTTC | CASSSLSQGNSYNEQFF
once | - | TRBJ1-3 | TRBV4-3 | TGCGCCAGCAGCCAAGAGCGGGTAAGCTCTGGAAACACCATATATTTT | CASSQERVSSGNTIYF
- | TRBD2 | TRBJ2-1 | TRBV10-3 | TGTGCCATCAGTGACGTGGTTGCGGGGGGGCCGGGGAATGAGCAGTTCTTC | CAISDVVAGGPGNEQFF
once | - | TRBJ1-6 | TRBV10-2 | TGCGCCAGCAGTACCCCCGGAGCTTCACCCCTCCACTTT | CASSTPGASPLHF
- | - | TRBJ1-5 | TRBV30 | TGTGCCTGGAGTGTAGGAAAAACAGAGAATAGCAATCAGCCCCAGCATTTT | CAWSVGKTENSNQPQHF